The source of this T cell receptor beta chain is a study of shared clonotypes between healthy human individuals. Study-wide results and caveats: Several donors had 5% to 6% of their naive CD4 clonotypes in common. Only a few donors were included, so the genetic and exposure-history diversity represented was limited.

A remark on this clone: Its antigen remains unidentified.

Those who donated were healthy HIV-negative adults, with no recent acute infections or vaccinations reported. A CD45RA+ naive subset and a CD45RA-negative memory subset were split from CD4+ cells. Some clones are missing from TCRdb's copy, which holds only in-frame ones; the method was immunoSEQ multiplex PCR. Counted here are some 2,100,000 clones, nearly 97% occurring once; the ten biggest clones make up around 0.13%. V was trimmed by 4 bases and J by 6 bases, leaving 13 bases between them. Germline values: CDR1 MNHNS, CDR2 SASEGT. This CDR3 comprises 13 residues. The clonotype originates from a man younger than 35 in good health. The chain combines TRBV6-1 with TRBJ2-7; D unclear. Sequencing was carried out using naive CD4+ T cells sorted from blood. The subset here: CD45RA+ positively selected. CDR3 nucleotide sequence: TGTGCCAGCAGTGTTAGTGCAGGATCCGAGCAGTACTTC. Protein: CASSVSAGSEQYF.